Reported below is one TCR beta chain. Antigen unknown. The source of the sample is a study of cytomegalovirus exposure and HLA in healthy donors. Study results and caveats: A missense DCLRE1C variant was associated with V- and J-gene trimming of TCR beta chains in a later analysis, and an independent cohort replicated the association. As confirmed in vitro, three CMV-associated chains were specific for CMV antigens. Later examination showed HLA-associated TCR beta chains had greater clonal expansion than equally common others.

The PCR had 60 Vbeta and 13 Jbeta primers. Clones were read by immunoSEQ multiplex PCR, and TCRdb kept only the in-frame ones, dropping some. The table includes under 150,000 clones, 82% detected once. The germline V gene encodes CDR1 SGHDN and CDR2 FVKESK. Trimming left V 5 bases short and J 5 bases short, with 15 bases between. This CDR3 contains 14 residues. This clonotype originated in a woman in her late teens or twenties in good health and CMV-seronegative. Sequencing was carried out using PBMCs. This chain links TRBV14 with TRBJ1-1; D is uncertain. Written as DNA, the CDR3 is TGTGCCAGCAGCTCAGTGGGTGTCAGGACTGAAGCTTTCTTT. Its protein product is CASSSVGVRTEAFF.